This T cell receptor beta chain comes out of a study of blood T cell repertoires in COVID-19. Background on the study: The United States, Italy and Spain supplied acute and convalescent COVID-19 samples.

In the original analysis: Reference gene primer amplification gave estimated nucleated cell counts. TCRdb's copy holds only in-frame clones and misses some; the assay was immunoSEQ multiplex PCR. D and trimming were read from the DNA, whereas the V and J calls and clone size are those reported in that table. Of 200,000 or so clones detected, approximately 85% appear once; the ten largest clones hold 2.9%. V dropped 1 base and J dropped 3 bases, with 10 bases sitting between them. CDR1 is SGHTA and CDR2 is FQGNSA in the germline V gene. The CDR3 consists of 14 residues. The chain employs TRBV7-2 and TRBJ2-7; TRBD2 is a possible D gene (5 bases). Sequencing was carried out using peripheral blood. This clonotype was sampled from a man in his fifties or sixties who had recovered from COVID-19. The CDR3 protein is CASSLGYGDYEQYF. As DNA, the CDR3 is TGTGCCAGCAGCTTAGGGTACGGGGACTACGAGCAGTACTTC.